This is a list of T cell receptor beta chains from one sample in a study of OX40 agonist ivuxolimab in advanced cancers. Generated by immunoSEQ multiplex PCR, the TCRdb table keeps only in-frame clones and is missing some. The repertoire holds about 55,000 clones, 88% seen once, with approximately 7% in the top ten. The source material was CD4+ or CD8+ T cells sorted from blood, sampled in a trial of the OX40 agonist ivuxolimab. The receptors were sampled from an adult with an advanced solid tumor such as melanoma, head and neck, liver or kidney cancer. Each CDR3 is given with its conserved first and last residue. Clone size is shown for a subset of rows, as once, few, many or a class of expanded clone.

j_call clone_size v_call cdr3_aa
TRBJ1-6 . TRBV5-1 CASSLIPDRASPLHF
TRBJ2-3 . TRBV2 CASSEGPTSGRSTDTQYF
TRBJ1-1 . TRBV11-2 CATRRGPEAFF
TRBJ1-2 . TRBV9 CASSVESRGNYGYTF
TRBJ2-7 . TRBV7-2 CASSLTRDKQQYF
TRBJ2-1 . TRBV5-4 CASSLEGGYNEQFF
TRBJ2-5 . TRBV7-2 CASSPSPPRYQETQYF
TRBJ1-3 . TRBV27 CASRGSGNTIYF
TRBJ2-1 . TRBV11-3 CASSLEAGVVNNEQFF
TRBJ1-1 . TRBV5-1 CASKRGLTEAFF
TRBJ2-7 . TRBV5-4 CASSLDSGRAVYEQYF
TRBJ2-1 . TRBV28 CATILYNEQFF
TRBJ2-7 few TRBV12-5 CASGLVLGEQYF
TRBJ2-4 . TRBV28 CASSLMGGIAKNIQYF
TRBJ1-2 . TRBV30 CAWSPGGANYGYTF
TRBJ1-1 . TRBV20-1 CSAEESTEAFF
TRBJ2-1 . TRBV7-9 CASSFRDLSYNEQFF
TRBJ2-3 . TRBV11-2 CASSLVDGGDTQYF
TRBJ2-5 . TRBV29-1 CSVEDGGETQYF
TRBJ1-1 . TRBV11-3 CASSLTGNTEAFF
TRBJ2-5 . TRBV30 CAWRLVRETQYF
TRBJ1-3 . TRBV6-1 CASSPSGGNTIYF
TRBJ2-1 . TRBV18 CASSPGGGVNEQFF
TRBJ2-1 . TRBV27 CASSPPGRNEQFF
TRBJ2-3 . TRBV21-1 CASSKVGGYGTDTQYF
TRBJ1-3 . TRBV6-6 CASSDGSGNTIYF
TRBJ2-5 . TRBV7-9 CASSTRAGINQETQYF
TRBJ2-7 . TRBV2 CASASSYEQYF
TRBJ2-4 once TRBV5-1 CASSVGQQNIQYF
TRBJ2-2 . TRBV19 CASSSVSGGELFF
TRBJ1-3 . TRBV28 CASSPSGGGNTIYF
TRBJ1-1 . TRBV4-1 CASSQGGRGLGTEAFF
TRBJ1-2 few TRBV28 CASAGRDGYTF
TRBJ1-5 . TRBV6-1 CASSEYSSQPQHF
TRBJ1-1 once TRBV19 CATYPDSLNTEAFF
TRBJ2-1 . TRBV19 CASSLGQGIYNEQFF
TRBJ2-3 once TRBV5-1 CASSLEASGLSTDTQYF
TRBJ2-5 . TRBV29-1 CSVGVEETQYF
TRBJ1-5 . TRBV9 CASSVSGQGNQPQHF
TRBJ2-1 . TRBV11-2 CASSRTGGDNEQFF
TRBJ2-3 . TRBV9 CASSVGSGRTDTQYF
TRBJ2-2 . TRBV5-1 CASSLGGLADPTGELFF